This record concerns one T cell receptor (beta chain) sequence. The antigen remains undetermined. This entry comes from a study of blood T cells in healthy people across ages. About the study: Every two T cells gave about one barcoded beta molecule via template switching. Study-wide results and limits: CMV infection status of these donors was not known. Getting older went along with TCR beta diversity per million T cells dropping roughly linearly.

Each sample yielded at least 6 million isolated PBMCs. Primers used in a second PCR of roughly 7 to 12 cycles were a sample-barcoded 5' primer and a J-beta primer mix. TCRdb re-called the 5' RACE reads through MiXCR, storing one row per CDR3 protein. This repertoire shows 850,000 to 1,000,000 distinct CDR3 sequences, under 50% found once; its top ten account for roughly an eighth. The material sequenced was blood. The sequence came from a man aged 25 to 45 in good health.

The CDR3 region is CASSSLQDLWGYTF. As DNA, the CDR3 is TGTGCCAGCAGCTCTTTACAGGATCTTTGGGGCTACACCTTC. J is TRBJ1-2 and V is TRBV7-2, with a weak D call TRBD1 (5 bases). The CDR3 is 14 amino acids. Germline V gives CDR1 SGHTA, CDR2 FQGNSA. Trimming pared 4 bases from V and 8 bases from J, leaving 17 bases between.